A single sample gave rise to the 20 T cell receptor beta chains below, sequenced in a study of blood T cell repertoires in COVID-19 (dated by TCRdb to 2020 to 2022). Library preparation employed the immunoSEQ multiplex PCR assay. As stored in TCRdb, this immuneACCESS dataset retains in-frame rearrangements with V and J assigned. A fraction of the clones does not appear; measured against another copy, unresolved V genes explain less than half of the discrepancy, and the remainder lacks a known reason. The table for this sample lists over 250,000 clones; about 85% of them were counted only once. The top ten hold less than 15% of the sample. The sample consisted of peripheral blood. These receptor sequences come from a human donor in a cohort sampled during active COVID-19.

The V and J genes are TRBV24-1 and TRBJ2-7; TRBD1 might be the D (5 bases). There are 14 residues in the CDR3. The ends were cut back, 0 bases at V and 5 bases at J, with 10 bases in the middle. From germline, CDR1 is KGHDR and CDR2 SFDVKD. The CDR3 spells CATSDLNRFHEQYF. For the CDR3, the DNA is TGTGCCACCAGTGATTTGAACAGGTTCCACGAGCAGTACTTC.

Only one count was recorded for this clone. The chain joins TRBV3-1 (or the pseudogene TRBV3-2) to TRBJ2-2; 8 bases map to TRBD2. CDR1 is LGHDT and CDR2 is YNNKEL in the germline V gene (reference sequence). This CDR3 is 15 amino acids long. The J segment lost 3 bases and the V segment lost 4 bases, leaving 4 bases of the junction unmatched. The CDR3 here is CASSRSGSDTGELFF. CDR3 nucleotides: TGTGCCAGCAGCCGGAGCGGGAGTGACACCGGGGAGCTGTTTTTT.

The chain joins TRBV7-9 to TRBJ1-2; D gene ambiguous. In germline, CDR1 is SEHNR, CDR2 FQNEAQ (reference sequence). The CDR3 runs 14 residues. V was trimmed by 1 base and J by 0 bases, leaving 6 bases between them. CDR3 nucleotide sequence: TGTGCCAGCAGCTTAGTGGCCTCTAACTATGGCTACACCTTC. Encoded protein: CASSLVASNYGYTF.

The chain combines TRBV23-1 with TRBJ1-1; the D gene is possibly TRBD1 (6 bases). Being an ORF, TRBV23-1 has a function that is uncertain. The CDR3 loop spans 17 amino acids. V lost 10 bases to trimming and J lost 1 base, with 25 bases between them. In DNA form, the CDR3 reads TGCGCCATCGACACCGCCACAGGGAAAGGTGGGAACACTGAAGCTTTCTTT. It is translated as CAIDTATGKGGNTEAFF.

CDR3 residues: CASSSRSRTVGNIQYF. The CDR3 DNA reads as TGCGCCAGCAGCTCCCGGTCCAGGACAGTCGGGAACATTCAGTACTTC. This rearrangement joins TRBV5-1 to TRBJ2-4; tentative D call: TRBD1 (6 bases). The germline V gene encodes CDR1 SGHRS and CDR2 YFSETQ. This CDR3 has 16 amino acids. V lost 3 bases and J lost 7, with 20 bases in between.

The rearrangement uses TRBV7-2 and TRBJ2-7; 10 bases are shared with TRBD1. Trimming removed 5 bases from V and 1 base from J; junction bases left unmatched: 8. CDR3 length: 16 amino acids. Germline V lookup: CDR1 SGHTA, CDR2 FQGNSA. CDR3 in amino acids: CASSPMGQGTSYEQYF. CDR3 in DNA: TGTGCCAGCAGCCCTATGGGACAGGGGACTTCCTACGAGCAGTACTTC.

The chain joins TRBV9 to TRBJ2-1; 12 bases are shared with TRBD2. Germline V lookup: CDR1 SGDLS, CDR2 YYNGEE. V trimming: 3 bases; J trimming: 6 bases; junction bases outside the gene matches: 7. The CDR3 totals 16 residues. The DNA of the CDR3 is TGTGCCAGCAGCGCCCGACTAGCGGGAGTTATCAATGAGCAGTTCTTC. This translates into CASSARLAGVINEQFF.

The chain joins TRBV5-4 to TRBJ2-3, with TRBD1 matching 11 bases. The V gene end was trimmed by 1 base and the J gene end by 8 bases; junction bases not matched to a gene: 9. Germline V lookup: CDR1 SGHNT, CDR2 YYREEE (reference sequence). The CDR3 runs to 16 residues. The CDR3 sequence: CASSLRWGDRGATQYF. In nucleotides, the CDR3 is TGTGCCAGCAGCTTGCGTTGGGGGGACAGGGGGGCTACGCAGTATTTT.

J is TRBJ2-7 and V is TRBV28, with TRBD2 matching 14 bases. The trim removed 7 bases at V and 2 bases at J, leaving 4 bases unmatched. The CDR3 sequence is 15 residues long. Germline assignment: CDR1 MDHEN and CDR2 SYDVKM. DNA of the CDR3: TGTGCCAGCAAGCCGACTAGCGGGAGGGCCTACGAGCAGTACTTC. Its protein product is CASKPTSGRAYEQYF.

The chain carries TRBV5-1 and TRBJ1-4; 8 bases fit TRBD1. V shed 1 base and J 5 bases; nucleotides not matched to a gene: 4. The CDR3 spans 15 residues. Germline values: CDR1 SGHRS, CDR2 YFSETQ. The CDR3 reads CASSLLPGGNEKLFF. DNA for the CDR3: TGCGCCAGCAGCTTGCTCCCAGGGGGCAATGAAAAACTGTTTTTT.

The rearrangement joins TRBV11-2 to TRBJ2-2, with 12 bases that match TRBD2. Trimming took 2 bases from V and 6 from J; bases not matched to a gene: 1. CDR1 SGHAT and CDR2 FQNNGV come from the germline V gene. The CDR3 contains 15 residues. The CDR3 nucleotides read TGTGCCAGCAGCTTACTAGCGGGAGGGCCCGGGGAGCTGTTTTTT. Its protein is CASSLLAGGPGELFF.

This chain connects TRBV7-2 to TRBJ2-7, with D tentatively TRBD2 (5 bases). V dropped 1 base and J dropped 1 base, with 11 bases sitting between them. Germline values: CDR1 SGHTA, CDR2 FQGNSA. The CDR3 runs to 15 residues. The CDR3: CASSLVAGTSYEQYF. CDR3 DNA sequence: TGTGCCAGCAGCTTAGTGGCGGGTACTTCCTACGAGCAGTACTTC.

The rearrangement links TRBV5-4 to TRBJ2-7; 7 nucleotides agree with TRBD1. This CDR3 has 14 residues. V shed 3 bases and J 3 bases; nucleotides not matched to a gene: 6. Germline assignment: CDR1 SGHNT and CDR2 YYREEE (reference sequence). In DNA, the CDR3 is TGTGCCAGCAGCTCCCGGGACAGCATCTACGAGCAGTACTTC. This encodes CASSSRDSIYEQYF.

This rearrangement joins TRBV11-2 to TRBJ1-1; the match to TRBD1 covers 7 bases. Looked up from germline, CDR1 is SGHAT and CDR2 is FQNNGV. Unmatched junction bases numbered 6, after V lost 6 bases and J lost 5 bases. This CDR3 is built from 13 residues. The CDR3 protein is CASSKTGTTEAFF. The CDR3, as DNA: TGTGCCAGCAGTAAGACAGGGACGACTGAAGCTTTCTTT.

This chain joins TRBV28 and TRBJ1-4; no firm D call. V was cut by 7 bases and J by 5 bases, with 5 bases left in between. CDR3 length: 11 amino acids. Germline V gene sequence: CDR1 MDHEN, CDR2 SYDVKM. The CDR3 coding sequence is TGTGCCAGCACCCGGAATGAAAAACTGTTTTTT. Amino acids: CASTRNEKLFF.

V and J are TRBV18 and TRBJ2-5; possibly TRBD1 for D (6 bases). The germline V gene encodes CDR1 KGHSH and CDR2 LQKENI. This CDR3 region has 13 residues. Between the trimmed V and J ends, which lost 2 bases and 5 bases, there was a span of 9 bases. The CDR3 region is CASSPNRVETQYF. In DNA, the CDR3 is TGTGCCAGCTCACCAAACAGGGTCGAGACCCAGTACTTC.

The V and J genes are TRBV7-8 and TRBJ2-2; D gene unclear. This CDR3 contains 15 residues. Germline V gene sequence: CDR1 SGHVS, CDR2 FQNEAQ. Trimming left V 7 bases short and J 4 bases short, with 16 bases between. The CDR3 region is CASKDSPIGTGELFF. The CDR3 nucleotides are TGTGCCAGCAAAGACTCGCCTATTGGCACCGGGGAGCTGTTTTTT.

The genes are TRBV5-6 and TRBJ1-6, with D possibly TRBD1 on 5 matching bases. The CDR3 is made up of 14 amino acids. Trimming shortened V by 5 bases and J by 10 bases, and 16 bases separated the two germline ends. CDR1 and CDR2 from the germline V gene are SGHDT and YYEEEE. CDR3 sequence: CASSPTGGSSPLHF. In DNA, the CDR3 is TGTGCCAGCAGTCCGACGGGGGGAAGCTCACCCCTCCACTTT.

V gene TRBV4-1 combines with J gene TRBJ1-4; D not resolved. Trimming took off 4 bases at V and 8 bases at J, with 11 bases between the two ends. The CDR3 consists of 13 residues. The V gene's germline CDR1 is MGHRA and CDR2 YSYEKL. CDR3 sequence reads: CASSLTLQEKLFF. The CDR3 bases are TGCGCCAGCAGCCTTACCCTACAGGAAAAACTGTTTTTT.

The chain joins TRBV5-1 to TRBJ1-2; 7 bases align to TRBD1. Germline CDR1 is SGHRS and CDR2 is YFSETQ. This CDR3 is 14 amino acids long. J was trimmed by 2 bases and V by 4 bases; bases with no gene match: 5. The CDR3 sequence: CASSSLQGNYGYTF. The DNA of the CDR3 is TGCGCCAGCAGCAGCTTACAGGGGAACTATGGCTACACCTTC.